Following are 23 T cell receptor beta chains from one sample sequenced in a study of cytomegalovirus exposure and HLA in healthy donors. Researchers ran the PCR with 60 Vbeta and 13 Jbeta primers. Data came from immunoSEQ multiplex PCR; TCRdb stores just in-frame clones and leaves some out. Of about 35,000 clones listed, 75% to 90% are singletons. Source material: PBMCs. The receptor set was obtained from a male donor in good health and CMV-seronegative.

In this sample, this clone turned up once. The rearrangement joins TRBV7-2 to TRBJ1-1, with 8 positions matching TRBD1. Germline V gene sequence: CDR1 SGHTA, CDR2 FQGNSA. This CDR3 has 13 amino acids. V lost 5 bases to trimming and J lost 7 bases; unmatched junction nucleotides: 6. CDR3 protein: CASSQQGGNEAFF. CDR3 nucleotides: TGTGCCAGCAGCCAACAGGGGGGCAATGAAGCTTTCTTT.

This clone was seen only a few times. The chain employs TRBV10-1 and TRBJ2-4; TRBD2 is a possible D gene (6 bases). The CDR3 length is 14 residues. Germline CDR1 is WNHNN and CDR2 is SYGVQD (reference sequence). V was clipped by 0 bases and J by 6 bases, with 9 bases between them. This chain's CDR3 is CASSESGRRNIQYF. The DNA of the CDR3 is TGCGCCAGCAGTGAGTCGGGGAGGAGAAACATTCAGTACTTC.

The rearrangement links TRBV10-3 to TRBJ1-6; TRBD1 matches at 10 bases. In germline, CDR1 is ENHRY, CDR2 SYGVKD. The CDR3 is 15 residues long. Trimming at V came to 5 bases and at J to 8 bases, leaving 6 bases not matched to a gene. DNA for the CDR3: TGTGCCATCAGTCCGGCCGGGACAGGGGATTCACCCCTCCACTTT. Its translation is CAISPAGTGDSPLHF.

This sequence joins TRBV6-1 and TRBJ1-1; a weak D match, TRBD1 (5 bases). This CDR3 has 15 amino acids. Germline CDR1 and CDR2: MNHNS and SASEGT. Deletions cut 2 bases from V and 1 base from J, with 11 bases between. DNA for the CDR3: TGTGCCAGCAGTGAATTTCTAGGGGAGAACACTGAAGCTTTCTTT. This encodes CASSEFLGENTEAFF.

The chain has TRBV6-5 and TRBJ2-7, with D uncertain. The V and J ends lost 0 bases and 1 base respectively, with 10 bases between them. CDR3 length: 15 residues. Germline loops: CDR1 MNHEY, CDR2 SVGAGI. CDR3 DNA: TGTGCCAGCAGTTACTCGATATCGCAGTCCTACGAGCAGTACTTC. Its translation: CASSYSISQSYEQYF.

This clone turned up a few times. The chain has TRBV29-1 and TRBJ1-1; D unclear. The CDR3 is made up of 14 amino acids. The ends were cut back, 6 bases at V and 3 bases at J, with 17 bases in the middle. Germline V gene lookup returns CDR1 SQVTM and CDR2 ANQGSEA. CDR3 sequence reads: CSVVGLRRDTEAFF. CDR3 DNA: TGCAGCGTCGTTGGACTGAGACGAGACACTGAAGCTTTCTTT.

V is TRBV5-6 and J is TRBJ2-7; TRBD2 aligns across 11 bases. V lost 4 bases, J lost 5 bases, and 5 bases stayed unmatched. The CDR3 has 14 residues. The germline CDR1 and CDR2 sequences are SGHDT and YYEEEE. The CDR3 loop is CASSVSGGADEQYF. The CDR3 DNA reads TGTGCCAGCAGCGTTAGCGGGGGGGCGGACGAGCAGTACTTC.

The chain uses TRBV6-1 and TRBJ1-6, with D possibly TRBD1 on 6 matching bases. CDR1 and CDR2 (germline): MNHNS, SASEGT. CDR3 size: 16 residues. The V and J ends lost 4 bases and 1 base respectively, with 11 bases between them. CDR3 amino acids: CASSAQGWSYNSPLHF. The CDR3 bases are TGTGCCAGCAGTGCACAGGGTTGGTCCTATAATTCACCCCTCCACTTT.

The chain links TRBV30 to TRBJ2-7; D ambiguous. The CDR3 consists of 12 residues. V was cut by 0 bases and J by 3 bases, with 6 bases left in between. Germline V CDR1 and CDR2: GTSNPN, SVGIG (reference sequence). CDR3 residues: CAWSVGSYEQYF. As DNA, the CDR3 is TGTGCCTGGAGTGTTGGCAGCTACGAGCAGTACTTC.

The chain recombines TRBV5-8 with TRBJ1-3; 8 bases align to TRBD1. The germline CDR1 and CDR2 sequences are SGHTS and YDEGEE. The CDR3 runs to 19 residues. The V segment lost 4 bases and the J segment 4 bases; nucleotides outside the gene matches: 19. CDR3 nucleotide sequence: TGTGCCAGCAGCCAAATATCGGGACAGGCTATTGGTTCCGGAAACACCATATATTTT. It yields the protein CASSQISGQAIGSGNTIYF.

This clone was observed a single time. This chain links TRBV15 with TRBJ1-2; D gene ambiguous. CDR3 length: 14 amino acids. From germline, CDR1 is LNHNV and CDR2 YYDKDF (reference sequence). V was shortened by 1 base and J by 6 bases, with 12 bases between the two germline ends. The CDR3 sequence: CATSRVPAQDGYTF. DNA for the CDR3: TGTGCCACCAGCAGAGTTCCAGCCCAGGATGGCTACACCTTC.

This chain links TRBV11-3 with TRBJ2-2, with D unclear. From germline, CDR1 is SGHNT and CDR2 YENEEA. V lost 3 bases, J lost 0 bases, and 5 bases lay in between. The CDR3 has 14 amino acids. Here the CDR3 reads CASSFISNTGELFF. In DNA form, the CDR3 reads TGTGCCAGCAGCTTTATTTCGAACACCGGGGAGCTGTTTTTT. Together with reference TRBV11-3 and TRBJ2-2, the CDR3 gives the full variable domain: EAGVVQSPRYKIIEKKQPVAFWCNPISGHNTLYWYLQNLGQGPELLIRYENEEAVDDSQLPKDRFSAERLKGVDSTLKIQPAELGDSAVYLCASSFISNTGELFFGEGSRLTVL.

The chain carries TRBV2 and TRBJ2-5; D may be TRBD1 (6 bases). Germline-derived CDR1 and CDR2 are SNHLY and FYNNEI. This CDR3 spans 15 amino acids. Trimming took off 0 bases at V and 1 base at J, with 9 bases between the two ends. CDR3 amino acids: CASSEALGGQETQYF. The CDR3 coding sequence is TGTGCCAGCAGTGAAGCGCTAGGGGGCCAAGAGACCCAGTACTTC. Together with reference TRBV2 and TRBJ2-5, the CDR3 gives the full variable domain: EPEVTQTPSHQVTQMGQEVILRCVPISNHLYFYWYRQILGQKVEFLVSFYNNEISEKSEIFDDQFSVERPDGSNFTLKIRSTKLEDSAMYFCASSEALGGQETQYFGPGTRLLVL.

The chain is built from TRBV5-1 and TRBJ2-3; no reliable D call. The CDR3 is 13 residues long. The V gene's germline CDR1 is SGHRS and CDR2 YFSETQ. Trimming cost V 4 bases and J 8 bases, with 14 bases left between them. The CDR3 bases are TGCGCCAGCAGCCTGGTCTCCCCCTTTACGCAGTATTTT. Amino acid sequence: CASSLVSPFTQYF. The whole variable domain, filled in from reference TRBV5-1 and TRBJ2-3, reads KAGVTQTPRYLIKTRGQQVTLSCSPISGHRSVSWYQQTPGQGLQFLFEYFSETQRNKGNFPGRFSGRQFSNSRSEMNVSTLELGDSALYLCASSLVSPFTQYFGPGTRLTVL.

The chain combines TRBV6-1 with TRBJ1-4, with D tentatively TRBD1 (5 bases). Trimming stripped 7 bases from V and 2 bases from J, with 14 bases between. The CDR3 covers 15 residues. CDR1 is MNHNS, CDR2 SASEGT, per germline. The CDR3 reads CASITSWGTNEKLFF. CDR3 nucleotides: TGTGCCAGCATTACCTCGTGGGGCACTAATGAAAAACTGTTTTTT.

This rearrangement joins TRBV6-5 to TRBJ1-3, with TRBD1 as a possible D gene (6 bases). Trimming removed 6 bases from V and 4 bases from J, with 16 bases in between. The length of the CDR3 is 15 residues. Germline-derived CDR1 and CDR2 are MNHEY and SVGAGI. The CDR3 loop is CASRNHRDPGNTIYF. Here the CDR3 DNA reads TGTGCCAGCAGGAATCACAGGGACCCGGGAAACACCATATATTTT.

The genes are TRBV10-1 and TRBJ1-1; tentatively, D is TRBD1 (6 bases). Germline CDR1 reads WNHNN; CDR2 reads SYGVQD (reference sequence). The CDR3 contains 13 residues. Trimming left V 5 bases short and J 10 bases short, with 17 bases between. The CDR3: CASSSTGAAGAFF. In DNA, the CDR3 is TGCGCCAGCAGTTCGACAGGAGCTGCTGGAGCTTTCTTT.

The rearrangement links TRBV27 to TRBJ1-4, with a tentative D call TRBD1 (6 bases). V was clipped by 5 bases and J by 8 bases, with 15 bases between them. Germline V gene lookup returns CDR1 MNHEY and CDR2 SMNVEV (reference sequence). This CDR3 is built from 14 residues. For the CDR3, the DNA is TGTGCCAGCAGTCTACAGGGAATAGGGGAAAAACTGTTTTTT. Translation gives CASSLQGIGEKLFF.

The chain uses TRBV7-2 and TRBJ1-5, with a possible D match to TRBD1 (5 bases). The germline V gene encodes CDR1 SGHTA and CDR2 FQGNSA. This CDR3 has 15 residues. V shed 4 bases and J shed 0 bases, with 10 bases lying between them. In DNA, the CDR3 is TGTGCCAGCAGCTGGGCAGGGCATAGCAATCAGCCCCAGCATTTT. It encodes CASSWAGHSNQPQHF. The full variable domain, its missing parts supplied by reference TRBV7-2 and TRBJ1-5, is GAGVSQSPSNKVTEKGKDVELRCDPISGHTALYWYRQSLGQGLEFLIYFQGNSAPDKSGLPSDRFSAERTGGSVSTLTIQRTQQEDSAVYLCASSWAGHSNQPQHFGDGTRLSIL.

By share, this clone counts as medium-sized. This chain joins TRBV4-1 and TRBJ1-1; weak D call: TRBD1 (6 bases). Germline CDR1 is MGHRA and CDR2 is YSYEKL. V lost 0 bases to trimming and J lost 1 base, with 9 bases between them. This CDR3 is 15 amino acids long. CDR3 sequence: CASSQEVTGNTEAFF. CDR3 bases: TGCGCCAGCAGCCAAGAAGTGACAGGGAACACTGAAGCTTTCTTT.

The chain uses TRBV11-2 and TRBJ2-5; no clear D. Germline loops: CDR1 SGHAT, CDR2 FQNNGV. This CDR3 is built from 13 residues. Trimming removed 0 bases from V and 5 bases from J, with 7 bases in between. In nucleotides, the CDR3 is TGTGCCAGCAGCTTAGATCCGGAGGAGACCCAGTACTTC. Amino acids: CASSLDPEETQYF.

CDR3 loop: CASSLSQGSYGYTF. The CDR3 DNA sequence: TGTGCCAGCAGCTTATCCCAGGGCAGCTATGGCTACACCTTC. The chain employs TRBV7-9 and TRBJ1-2, with D possibly being TRBD1 (5 bases). The CDR3 runs to 14 residues. Germline CDR1 reads SEHNR; CDR2 reads FQNEAQ (reference sequence). V was cut by 2 bases and J by 4 bases, with 11 bases left in between. Filled out from reference TRBV7-9 and TRBJ1-2, the complete variable domain reads DTGVSQNPRHKITKRGQNVTFRCDPISEHNRLYWYRQTLGQGPEFLTYFQNEAQLEKSRLLSDRFSAERPKGSFSTLEIQRTEQGDSAMYLCASSLSQGSYGYTFGSGTRLTVV.

The CDR3 loop is CAWSVGTGYEKLFF. As DNA, the CDR3 is TGTGCCTGGAGTGTAGGGACAGGGTATGAAAAACTGTTTTTT. The chain employs TRBV30 and TRBJ1-4; 9 bases line up with TRBD1. Trimming at V came to 0 bases and at J to 6 bases, leaving 2 bases not matched to a gene. Germline CDR1 reads GTSNPN; CDR2 reads SVGIG (reference sequence). The CDR3 contains 14 residues.